This T cell receptor (beta chain) was recorded in a study of identical twins. The study's findings and limits: Twin sharing of out-of-frame TCR alpha was underestimated by models in monozygotic pairs. Fewer insertions characterized abundant cord blood beta clonotypes, whereas memory repertoires showed none.

This CDR3 is built from 12 residues. The V and J ends lost 5 bases and 0 bases respectively, with 4 bases between them. TCRdb independently ran MiXCR on the 5' RACE reads; one entry per CDR3 protein. The table records fewer than 650,000 distinct CDR3 sequences, around 7.5% of them present only once. This clonotype was counted at least ten times. The antigen is not known. These data also formed part of another study, on yellow fever vaccine responses in identical twins. That report adds: Reportedly, twins showed a vaccine T cell response that looked partly convergent and partly personalized.

Input material: PBMCs. The sequence derives from a woman under 30 in good health. The V and J genes are TRBV12-3 or TRBV12-4 and TRBJ1-1, with D uncertain. The CDR3 spells CASSPMNTEAFF. The CDR3 region has the DNA TGTGCCAGCAGTCCTATGAACACTGAAGCTTTCTTT.